What follows is one T cell receptor beta chain and its context. CDR1 is SGHNT, CDR2 YYREEE, per germline (reference sequence). The length of the CDR3 is 12 residues. The entry originates in a study of CXCR3-negative and CXCR3-positive naive CD8 T cells. Approximately 320,000 cells per CD8+ T cell subset were flow-sorted in triplicate. 5' RACE with UMI labels generated the TRB cDNA libraries. Reanalyzing the 5' RACE reads, TCRdb keeps one entry per CDR3 protein, without DNA. Its table lists 28,000 or so distinct CDR3 sequences. Sequences were obtained from naive CXCR3- CD8+ T cells from blood. Noted subset: CD45RO-CCR7+CD27+CD95- naive CD8+ T cells lacking CXCR3 (TNR3-). The source of this sequence is a human donor in good health. Some clones in this sample may be carry-over from other donors' samples. V gene TRBV5-4 combines with J gene TRBJ2-7. CDR3 residues: CASSYESYEQYF.